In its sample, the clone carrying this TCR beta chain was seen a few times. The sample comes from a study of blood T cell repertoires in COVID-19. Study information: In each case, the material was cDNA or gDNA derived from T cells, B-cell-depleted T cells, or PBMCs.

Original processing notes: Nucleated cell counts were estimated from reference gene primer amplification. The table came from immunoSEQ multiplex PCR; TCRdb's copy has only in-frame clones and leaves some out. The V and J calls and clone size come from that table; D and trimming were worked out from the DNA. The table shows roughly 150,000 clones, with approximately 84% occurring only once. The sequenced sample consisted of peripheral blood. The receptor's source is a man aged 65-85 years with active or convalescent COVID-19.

The chain's CDR3 is CASSYGAGVYQPQHF. The CDR3 DNA follows: TGTGCCAGCAGTTACGGGGCAGGGGTTTACCAGCCCCAGCATTTT. The chain recombines TRBV6-2 or TRBV6-3 with TRBJ1-5; a possible D gene is TRBD1 (6 bases). The CDR3 sequence is 15 residues long. Trimming pared 2 bases from V and 7 bases from J, leaving 15 bases between. CDR1 is MNHEY, CDR2 SVGEGT, per germline.